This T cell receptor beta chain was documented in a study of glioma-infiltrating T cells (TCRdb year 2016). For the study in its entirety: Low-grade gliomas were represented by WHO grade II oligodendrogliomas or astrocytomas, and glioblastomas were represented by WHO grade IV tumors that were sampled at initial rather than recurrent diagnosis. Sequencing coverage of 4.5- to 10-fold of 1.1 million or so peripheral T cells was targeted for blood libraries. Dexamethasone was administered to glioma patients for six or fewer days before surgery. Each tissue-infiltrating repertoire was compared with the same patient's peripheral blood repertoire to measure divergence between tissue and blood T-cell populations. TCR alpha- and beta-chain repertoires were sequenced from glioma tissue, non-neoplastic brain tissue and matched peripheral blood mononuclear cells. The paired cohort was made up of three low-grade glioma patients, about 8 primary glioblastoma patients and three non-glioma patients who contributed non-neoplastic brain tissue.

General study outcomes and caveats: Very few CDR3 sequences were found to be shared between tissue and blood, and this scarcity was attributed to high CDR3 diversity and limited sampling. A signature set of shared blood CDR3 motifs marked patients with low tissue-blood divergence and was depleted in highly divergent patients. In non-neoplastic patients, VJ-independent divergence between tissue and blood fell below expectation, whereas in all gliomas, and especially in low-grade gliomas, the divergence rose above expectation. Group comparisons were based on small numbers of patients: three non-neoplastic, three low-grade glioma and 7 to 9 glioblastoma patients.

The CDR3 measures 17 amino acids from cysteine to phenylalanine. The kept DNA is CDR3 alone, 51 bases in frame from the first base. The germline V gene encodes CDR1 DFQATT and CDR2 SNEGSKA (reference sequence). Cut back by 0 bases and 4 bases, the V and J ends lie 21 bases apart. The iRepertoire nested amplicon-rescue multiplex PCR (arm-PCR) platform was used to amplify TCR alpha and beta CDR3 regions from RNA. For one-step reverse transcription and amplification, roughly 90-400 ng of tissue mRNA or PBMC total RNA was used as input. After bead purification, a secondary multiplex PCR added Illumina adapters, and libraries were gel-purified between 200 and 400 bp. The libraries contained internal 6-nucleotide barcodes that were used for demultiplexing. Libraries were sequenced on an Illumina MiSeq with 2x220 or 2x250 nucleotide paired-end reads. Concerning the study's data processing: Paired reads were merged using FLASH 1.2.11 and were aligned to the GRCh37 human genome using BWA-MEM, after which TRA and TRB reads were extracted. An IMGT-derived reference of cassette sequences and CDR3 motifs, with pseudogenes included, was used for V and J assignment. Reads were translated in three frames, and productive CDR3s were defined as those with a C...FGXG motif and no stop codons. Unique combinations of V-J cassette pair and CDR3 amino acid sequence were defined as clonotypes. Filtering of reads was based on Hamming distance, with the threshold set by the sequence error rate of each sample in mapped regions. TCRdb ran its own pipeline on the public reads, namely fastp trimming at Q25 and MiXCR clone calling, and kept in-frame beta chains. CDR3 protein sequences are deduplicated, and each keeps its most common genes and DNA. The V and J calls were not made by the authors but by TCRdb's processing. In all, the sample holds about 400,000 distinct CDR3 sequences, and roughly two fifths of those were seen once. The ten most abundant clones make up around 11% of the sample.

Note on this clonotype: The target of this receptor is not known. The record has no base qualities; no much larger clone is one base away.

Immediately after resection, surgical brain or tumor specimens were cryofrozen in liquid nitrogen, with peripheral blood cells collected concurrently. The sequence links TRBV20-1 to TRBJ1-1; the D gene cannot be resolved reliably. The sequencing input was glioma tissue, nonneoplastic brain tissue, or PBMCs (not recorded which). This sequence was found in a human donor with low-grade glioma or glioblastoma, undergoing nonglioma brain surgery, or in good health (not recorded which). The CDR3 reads CSAREERAPLMSTEAFF. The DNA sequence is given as TGCAGTGCTAGAGAAGAAAGGGCGCCCCTAATGAGCACTGAAGCTTTCTTT.